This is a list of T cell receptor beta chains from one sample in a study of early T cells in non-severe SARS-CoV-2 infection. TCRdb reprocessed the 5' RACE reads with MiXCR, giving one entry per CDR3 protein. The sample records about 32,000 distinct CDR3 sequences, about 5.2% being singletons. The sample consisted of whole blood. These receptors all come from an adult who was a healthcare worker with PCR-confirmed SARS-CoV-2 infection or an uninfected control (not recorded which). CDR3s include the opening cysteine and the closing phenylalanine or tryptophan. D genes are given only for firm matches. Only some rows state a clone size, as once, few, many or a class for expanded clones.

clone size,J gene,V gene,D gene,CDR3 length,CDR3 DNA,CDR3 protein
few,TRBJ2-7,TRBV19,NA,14,TGTGCCAGTAGTATTGGTGGGTACTCCTACGAGCAGTACTTC,CASSIGGYSYEQYF
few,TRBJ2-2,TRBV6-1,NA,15,TGTGCCAGCAGTGCCGCCAGACAGAACACCGGGGAGCTGTTTTTT,CASSAARQNTGELFF
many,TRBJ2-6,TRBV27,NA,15,TGTGCCAGCAGTACGACAGGATCCGGGGCCAACGTCCTGACTTTC,CASSTTGSGANVLTF
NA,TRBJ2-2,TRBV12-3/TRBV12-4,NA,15,TGTGCCAGCAGCCGAATGGGACATAGCGGCGGGGAGCTGTTTTTT,CASSRMGHSGGELFF
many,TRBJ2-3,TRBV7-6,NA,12,TGTGCCAGCAGCTTATGGACAGATACGCAGTATTTT,CASSLWTDTQYF
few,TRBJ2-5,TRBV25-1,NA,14,TGTGCCAGCAGTGGTCCCCAGGACGGAGAGACCCAGTACTTC,CASSGPQDGETQYF
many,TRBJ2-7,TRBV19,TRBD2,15,TGTGCCAGTAGTATGGGAGGACTAGGGTCCTACGAGCAGTACTTC,CASSMGGLGSYEQYF
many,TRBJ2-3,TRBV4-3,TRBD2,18,TGCGCCAGCAGCCAAGATCTGCCGGGTAGCGGGACCACAGATACGCAGTATTTT,CASSQDLPGSGTTDTQYF
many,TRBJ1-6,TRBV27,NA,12,TGTGCCAGCAGTTTACCGGGTCAACCCCTCCACTTT,CASSLPGQPLHF
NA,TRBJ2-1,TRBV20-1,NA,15,TGCAGTGCTAGGGCGGGTGCCTATACAGTCGGTGAGCAGTTCTTC,CSARAGAYTVGEQFF
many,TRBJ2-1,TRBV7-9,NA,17,TGTGCCAGCAGCTTATTGCGGCCATCCGGAACCTACAATGAGCAGTTCTTC,CASSLLRPSGTYNEQFF
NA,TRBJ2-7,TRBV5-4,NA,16,TGTGCCAGCAGCTCCAATATAGCGCATACTTCCTACGAGCAGTACTTC,CASSSNIAHTSYEQYF
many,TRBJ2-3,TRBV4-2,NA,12,TGTGCCAGCAGCCAAGATCGCGATACGCAGTATTTT,CASSQDRDTQYF
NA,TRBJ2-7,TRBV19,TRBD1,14,TGTGCCAGTAGTTACGGGACAGCAACCTACGAGCAGTACTTC,CASSYGTATYEQYF
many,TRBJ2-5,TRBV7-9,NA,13,TGTGCCAGCGGGCCTACAGGGTCGGAGACCCAGTACTTC,CASGPTGSETQYF
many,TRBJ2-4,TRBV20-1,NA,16,TGCAGTGCTCGGCTCCCCCGCCAGGGAGACAAAAACATTCAGTACTTC,CSARLPRQGDKNIQYF
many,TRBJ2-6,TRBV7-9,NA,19,TGTGCCAGCAGCTCCCCAATCACCCGACCAATCTCTGGGGCCAACGTCCTGACTTTC,CASSSPITRPISGANVLTF
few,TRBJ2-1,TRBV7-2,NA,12,TGTGCCAGCAGCTTTTCGTCCAGAGAGCAGTTCTTC,CASSFSSREQFF
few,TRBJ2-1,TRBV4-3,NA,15,TGCGCCAGCAGCCATGTATTCTCAGAAGGGGATGAGCAGTTCTTC,CASSHVFSEGDEQFF
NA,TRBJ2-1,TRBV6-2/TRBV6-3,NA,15,TGTGCCAGCATCGACGAGGGGGGAACCTACAATGAGCAGTTCTTC,CASIDEGGTYNEQFF
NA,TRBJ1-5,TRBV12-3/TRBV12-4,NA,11,TGTGCCAGCAGTCTCAATCAGCCCCAGCATTTT,CASSLNQPQHF
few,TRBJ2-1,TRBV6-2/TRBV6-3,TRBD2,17,TGTGCCAGCAGTTACTCGAGTAGACTAGCGAATAACAATGAGCAGTTCTTC,CASSYSSRLANNNEQFF
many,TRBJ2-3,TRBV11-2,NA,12,TGTGCCAGCAGCTCCGGGATGGATACGCAGTATTTT,CASSSGMDTQYF
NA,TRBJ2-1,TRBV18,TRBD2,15,TGTGCCAGCTCACTAAGGGGACTAGTCATCAATGAGCAGTTCTTC,CASSLRGLVINEQFF
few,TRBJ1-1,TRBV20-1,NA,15,TGCAGTGCTAGAGATCCCCAGAGCATGAACACTGAAGCTTTCTTT,CSARDPQSMNTEAFF
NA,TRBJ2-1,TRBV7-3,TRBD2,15,TGTGCCAGCAGCTTACTAGCGGGATCACTGGATGAGCAGTTCTTC,CASSLLAGSLDEQFF
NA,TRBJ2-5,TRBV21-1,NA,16,TGTGCCAGCAGCCGGTTACCCTCCGGGACAGAAGAGACCCAGTACTTC,CASSRLPSGTEETQYF
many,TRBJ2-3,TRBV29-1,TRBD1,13,TGCAGCACCCCGGGACAGGGGGCGGATACGCAGTATTTT,CSTPGQGADTQYF
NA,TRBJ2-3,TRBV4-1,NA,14,TGCGCCAGCAGCCAGAGCACCGGGACCGTTCGAGGGGATTTT,CASSQSTGTVRGDF
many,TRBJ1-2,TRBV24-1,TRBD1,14,TGTGCCACCAGTTCCCGGACAGGGAACTATGGCTACACCTTC,CATSSRTGNYGYTF
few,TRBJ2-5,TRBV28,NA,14,TGTGCCAGCAGTTTAGGGGGGATCGGAGAGACCCAGTACTTC,CASSLGGIGETQYF
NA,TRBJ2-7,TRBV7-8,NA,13,TGTGCCAGCAGTCTTATCCCCTCCTACGAGCAGTACTTC,CASSLIPSYEQYF
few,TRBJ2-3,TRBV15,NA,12,TGTGCCACCAGCAGAGTGGCAGATACGCAGTATTTT,CATSRVADTQYF
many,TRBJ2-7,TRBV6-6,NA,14,TGTGCCAGCAGTTACGCCGGGCGGTTCTACGAGCAGTACTTC,CASSYAGRFYEQYF
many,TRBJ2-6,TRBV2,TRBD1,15,TGTGCCAGCAGCCTATCGACAGGGTTGGCCAACGTCCTGACTTTC,CASSLSTGLANVLTF
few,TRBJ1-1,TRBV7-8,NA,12,TGTGCCAGCAGCCCTGCTGAGGGGGAAGCTTTCTTT,CASSPAEGEAFF
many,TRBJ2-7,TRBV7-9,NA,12,TGTGCCAGCAGCCGAACTTTGTTCGCCCAGTACTTC,CASSRTLFAQYF
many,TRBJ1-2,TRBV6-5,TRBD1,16,TGTGCCAGCAGCCCCGGGACAGGGGGAAAGAACTATGGCTACACCTTC,CASSPGTGGKNYGYTF
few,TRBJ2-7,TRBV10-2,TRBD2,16,TGCGCCAGCAGTGGGGCCGGGACTAGAAGCTCCTACGAGCAGTACTTC,CASSGAGTRSSYEQYF
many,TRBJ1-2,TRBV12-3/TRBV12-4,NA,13,TGTGCCAGCAGTTTAGGGCAGGTGGATGGCTACACCTTC,CASSLGQVDGYTF
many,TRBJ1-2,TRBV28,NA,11,TGTGCCAGCCAAGATTACTATGGCTACACCTTC,CASQDYYGYTF
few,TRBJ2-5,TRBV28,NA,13,TGTGCCAGCACCCCCAGGTACCAAGAGACCCAGTACTTC,CASTPRYQETQYF
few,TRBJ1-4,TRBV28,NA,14,TGTGCCAGCAGTCCGGGGTCTTATAATGAAAAACTGTTTTTT,CASSPGSYNEKLFF
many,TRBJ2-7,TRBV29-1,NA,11,TGCAGCGTTTCGGGGACTTACGAGCAGTACTTC,CSVSGTYEQYF
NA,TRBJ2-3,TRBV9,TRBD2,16,TGTGCCAGCAGCGTAGGGTCTAGCGGAATCACAGATACGCAGTATTTT,CASSVGSSGITDTQYF
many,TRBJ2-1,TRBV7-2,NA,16,TGTGCCAGCAGCTTGTTAGGCGGGACCACCTACAATGAGCAGTTCTTC,CASSLLGGTTYNEQFF
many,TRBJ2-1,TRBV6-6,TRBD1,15,TGTGCCAGCACCCCCCCGGGACAGCCCGAGACTGAGCAGTTCTTC,CASTPPGQPETEQFF
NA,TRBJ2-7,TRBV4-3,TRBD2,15,TGCGCCAGCAGCCAAGCGCTAGCGGAATCCTACGAGCAGTACTTC,CASSQALAESYEQYF
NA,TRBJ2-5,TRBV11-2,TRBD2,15,TGTGCCAGCAGCTGGGGACTAGCGGGACAAGAGACCCAGTACTTC,CASSWGLAGQETQYF
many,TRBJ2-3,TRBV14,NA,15,TGTGCCAGCAGCCTACGTAGGGGTGGGCCAGATACGCAGTATTTT,CASSLRRGGPDTQYF